This passage covers 18 T cell receptor beta chains from one sample sequenced in a study of neoadjuvant anti-PD-1 for oral cavity cancer. Measured with immunoSEQ multiplex PCR; TCRdb has only the in-frame clones, and not every one. The sample holds approximately 7,100 clones, about 53% seen once. The sample in question was tumor tissue, obtained before nivolumab (anti-PD-1) treatment. The receptors were gathered from a person between 40 and 79 years old with oral cavity squamous cell carcinoma.

This clone was picked up a small number of times. The CDR3 loop is CASSLLPSGNYEQYF. The CDR3, as DNA: TGTGCCAGCAGCTTACTTCCTAGCGGGAACTACGAGCAGTACTTC. V gene TRBV7-8 combines with J gene TRBJ2-7; 9 nucleotides align to TRBD2. The J segment lost 3 bases and the V segment lost 2 bases, leaving 5 bases of the junction unmatched. CDR1 is SGHVS, CDR2 FQNEAQ, per germline. This CDR3 comprises 15 residues.

The rearrangement uses TRBV28 and TRBJ2-7, with a weak D call TRBD2 (5 bases). The CDR3 is 13 residues long. Between the trimmed V and J ends, which lost 10 bases and 5 bases, there was a span of 18 bases. Germline V gene sequence: CDR1 MDHEN, CDR2 SYDVKM. This CDR3 reads CATLVSPGDEQYF. The CDR3 region has the DNA TGTGCCACCCTAGTAAGCCCCGGGGACGAGCAGTACTTC.

J is TRBJ2-1 and V is TRBV12-1; TRBD2 was called by the table and not checked on the DNA. TRBV12-1 is a pseudogene locus. The length of the CDR3 is 16 residues. As DNA, the CDR3 is TGTGCCAGCAGCAACCTTTGCGGGAGGGTCTACAATGAGCAGTTCTTC. Translating it yields CASSNLCGRVYNEQFF.

The chain couples TRBV5-1 to TRBJ2-5; D might be TRBD1 (6 bases). Germline values: CDR1 SGHRS, CDR2 YFSETQ. Deletions cut 7 bases from V and 6 bases from J, with 22 bases between. There are 15 residues in the CDR3. The CDR3 DNA sequence: TGCGCCAGCGGGTCCCCTAACAGGGTGGAACAGACCCAGTACTTC. Translated, it gives CASGSPNRVEQTQYF.

This clone was seen a few times. V is TRBV19 and J is TRBJ1-1; D is undetermined. Per germline, CDR1 LNHDA and CDR2 SQIVND (reference sequence). V was shortened by 6 bases and J by 0 bases, with 11 bases between the two germline ends. The CDR3 is 14 amino acids. Here the CDR3 reads CASSAREMNTEAFF. The DNA of the CDR3 is TGTGCCAGTAGCGCGAGAGAGATGAACACTGAAGCTTTCTTT.

This sequence joins TRBV28 and TRBJ2-1; 8 nucleotides line up with TRBD2. This CDR3 is built from 17 residues. Germline values: CDR1 MDHEN, CDR2 SYDVKM. Unmatched junction bases numbered 13, after V lost 1 base and J lost 8 bases. The CDR3 bases are TGTGCCAGCAGTTTATCTCCTACTAGCGGCAGAGGGTATGAGCAGTTCTTC. Its translation is CASSLSPTSGRGYEQFF.

This clone has more than one count but fewer than ten. The CDR3 region has the DNA TGTGCCAGTAGTATACCAGGAAATCAGCCCCAGCATTTT. Protein: CASSIPGNQPQHF. The V and J genes are TRBV19 and TRBJ1-5; D uncertain. CDR3 size: 13 residues. V was clipped by 2 bases and J by 4 bases, with 6 bases between them. Germline loops: CDR1 LNHDA, CDR2 SQIVND (reference sequence).

This clone has a single count. Other DNA sequences in this sample translate to the same CDR3. This sequence joins TRBV18 and TRBJ2-3; 9 nucleotides align to TRBD1. This CDR3 is built from 14 residues. CDR1 is KGHSH and CDR2 is LQKENI in the germline V gene. V lost 3 bases to trimming and J lost 6 bases; unmatched junction nucleotides: 4. The CDR3 sequence: CASSPTGGADTQYF. CDR3 bases: TGTGCCAGCTCACCCACAGGGGGCGCGGATACGCAGTATTTT.

The rearrangement joins TRBV28 to TRBJ1-1; 9 bases match TRBD1. CDR1 and CDR2 (germline): MDHEN, SYDVKM. This CDR3 comprises 14 residues. The V and J ends lost 5 bases and 5 bases, in that order; junction bases with no gene match: 6. The CDR3 bases are TGTGCCAGCAGTGCAGGACAGGGGCGGACTGAAGCTTTCTTT. This gives the protein CASSAGQGRTEAFF. Complete variable domain (other parts from reference TRBV28 and TRBJ1-1): DVKVTQSSRYLVKRTGEKVFLECVQDMDHENMFWYRQDPGLGLRLIYFSYDVKMKEKGDIPEGYSVSREKKERFSLILESASTNQTSMYLCASSAGQGRTEAFFGQGTRLTVV.

Judged by abundance, this clone is large (0.1 to 1%). The gene calls are TRBV5-1 and TRBJ1-1; no reliable D call. Deletions cut 0 bases from V and 1 base from J, with 7 bases between. Germline V gives CDR1 SGHRS, CDR2 YFSETQ. CDR3 length equals 14 residues. As DNA, the CDR3 is TGCGCCAGCAGCTTGGCAACAACGAACACTGAAGCTTTCTTT. It translates to CASSLATTNTEAFF.

This clone was observed a few times. V is TRBV7-9 and J is TRBJ2-3, with unresolved D. CDR1 and CDR2 from the germline V gene are SEHNR and FQNEAQ (reference sequence). The CDR3 sequence is 14 residues long. The V end lost 4 bases, the J end lost 3 bases, and 11 bases lay between the germline ends. CDR3 nucleotides: TGTGCCAGCAGCTCTGTAGGAGTGACAGATACGCAGTATTTT. This translates into CASSSVGVTDTQYF.

This clone showed up just a few times. V usage is TRBV21-1 and J usage is TRBJ1-2. TRBV21-1 is flagged as a pseudogene. There are 14 residues in the CDR3. The CDR3 sequence is CASSRADKGGGYTF. For the CDR3, the DNA is TGTGCCAGCAGTAGGGCCGACAAGGGAGGGGGCTACACCTTC.

The sample holds a few counts of this clone. The rearrangement links TRBV27 to TRBJ2-2; 7 positions agree with TRBD1. This CDR3 spans 13 amino acids. V lost 6 bases, J lost 4 bases, and 2 bases stayed unmatched. The V gene's germline CDR1 is MNHEY and CDR2 SMNVEV (reference sequence). The CDR3 sequence is CASSTGVTGELFF. The CDR3 DNA reads as TGTGCCAGCAGCACAGGGGTCACCGGGGAGCTGTTTTTT.

The V call is TRBV2, the J call TRBJ2-3; D is possibly TRBD1 (6 bases). CDR3 size: 14 residues. Deletions cut 6 bases from V and 0 bases from J, with 10 bases between. CDR1 SNHLY and CDR2 FYNNEI come from the germline V gene. CDR3 sequence: CASSPGHSTDTQYF. The DNA of the CDR3 is TGTGCCAGCAGCCCGGGACACAGCACAGATACGCAGTATTTT.

J is TRBJ2-5 and V is TRBV5-6; 8 positions agree with TRBD1. The trim removed 4 bases at V and 6 bases at J, leaving 5 bases unmatched. CDR3 size: 13 residues. The V gene's germline CDR1 is SGHDT and CDR2 YYEEEE. The CDR3 reads CASSLGQGKTQYF. In nucleotides, the CDR3 is TGTGCCAGCAGCCTAGGACAGGGAAAGACCCAGTACTTC.

V usage is TRBV29-1 and J usage is TRBJ1-2; D not resolved. This CDR3 has 14 amino acids. Per the germline V gene, CDR1 is SQVTM and CDR2 is ANQGSEA. Trimming took off 1 base at V and 1 base at J, with 10 bases between the two ends. CDR3 in DNA: TGCAGCGTTGAAGTGGCAGAGAGTAACTATGGCTACACCTTC. It encodes CSVEVAESNYGYTF. Variable domain in full (rest from reference TRBV29-1 and TRBJ1-2): SAVISQKPSRDICQRGTSLTIQCQVDSQVTMMFWYRQQPGQSLTLIATANQGSEATYESGFVIDKFPISRPNLTFSTLTVSNMSPEDSSIYLCSVEVAESNYGYTFGSGTRLTVV.

This chain uses TRBV10-3 with TRBJ2-2, with D uncertain. There are 16 residues in the CDR3. Germline V CDR1 and CDR2: ENHRY, SYGVKD. Trimming shortened V by 3 bases and J by 1 base, and 12 bases separated the two germline ends. Here the CDR3 reads CAISDVGSLNTGELFF. The CDR3 bases are TGTGCCATCAGTGATGTAGGGTCTTTGAACACCGGGGAGCTGTTTTTT.

The chain links TRBV28 to TRBJ2-5; 8 bases are shared with TRBD2. The ends lost 3 bases at V and 1 base at J; junction bases unmatched: 7. Germline CDR1 is MDHEN and CDR2 is SYDVKM. The CDR3 is made up of 16 amino acids. The CDR3 DNA reads as TGTGCCAGCAGTTTTGGACTAGCAGAGACCCAAGAGACCCAGTACTTC. Amino acids: CASSFGLAETQETQYF.